This entry is about one TCR beta chain. The antigen it binds to is not known. Base qualities are not provided; no much larger clone lies one nucleotide away. These data belong to a study of identical twins (dated by TCRdb to 2016 to 2018). Concerning the study at large: The study deep-sequenced TCR alpha and beta repertoires from monozygotic twins, unrelated adults of various ages and cord blood to test whether fetal clonotypes persist. Replicate twin experiments were performed at different times using different library preparation protocols to rule out contamination.

From the cysteine through the phenylalanine, the CDR3 covers 15 amino acids. CDR3 DNA is the only sequence kept; it has 45 bases, read in frame from the first base. V lost 6 bases and J lost 6 bases; the stretch between them is 19 bases long. Study-level results and caveats: Compared with coincidental sharing between unrelated individuals, out-of-frame TCR alpha sequences shared between twins had an excess of sequences with low generation probability. In monozygotic twins, recombination models systematically underestimated out-of-frame TCR alpha sharing, but the models matched the sharing seen between unrelated individuals. Because the same donors could not be followed over many years, the conclusions depended on cross-sectional statistical analysis. Fewer insertions were carried by abundant cord blood beta clonotypes, a similar but weaker trend appeared in young adult naive repertoires, and no such trend appeared in memory repertoires. A weaker excess of twin sharing was found in beta out-of-frame sequences because the signal-to-noise ratio was lowered by fewer shared sequences. Invariant T cells such as MAIT and iNKT could partly confound zero-insertion analyses, though diverse VJ usage argued against this for most clonotypes.

Every donor was a healthy Caucasian. Three pairs of female monozygotic twins, all aged about 18 to 30 years, were included in the twin cohort. Peripheral blood mononuclear cells were the source from which RNA for the TCR libraries was isolated. Library creation used 5' RACE. The reads were generated on an Illumina HiSeq 2000. Template switching introduced a universal primer binding site; the final cDNA contained a unique molecular identifier, enabling accurate counting of TCR cDNA molecules. First-strand cDNA for TCR alpha and beta chains was synthesized from specific primers in the conserved constant-segment region. To control for contamination, every cDNA library was double barcoded, receiving both a SMART-Mk sample barcode and Illumina barcodes. Two successive PCR steps introduced TruSeq adapter sequences along with Illumina sample barcodes. TCR alpha and beta cDNA libraries were sequenced on the Illumina HiSeq platform with custom primers. The original methods were these. MiGEC processed the raw reads to extract unique molecular identifiers, while MiXCR was used to determine the CDR3 positions. For each individual, recombination models were inferred using an EM algorithm with the repgenHMM and IGoR tools. Shared clonotypes were analyzed with the tcR package in R, and sharing was normalized by the product of cloneset sizes. To study raw recombination without the effects of thymic and clonal selection, out-of-frame nonproductive sequences were analyzed. TCRdb took the public reads, trimmed them with fastp at Q25, ran MiXCR for clone calling and kept in-frame beta chains. Merged by CDR3 protein, the rows form single entries marked with the most common genes and DNA. TCRdb, not the authors, supplied the V and J calls. The sample profile shows approximately 590,000 distinct CDR3 sequences; 9.6% of them were found once. The ten largest clones capture 2.5% to 3% of the sample.

These data also featured in a second study, about yellow fever vaccine responses in identical twins. As described in the second report: The authors reported that the T cell response to vaccination in identical twins appeared partly convergent and partly personalized. The study precisely tracked vaccine-responding T cell clones in identical twins.

This TCR was sampled from a woman aged 18-35 years in good health. Recombination joined TRBV12-3 or TRBV12-4 with TRBJ2-3; the D gene is not confidently resolved. The sample was PBMCs. The CDR3 in this case is CASSHPVLSRDTQYF. The sequenced DNA: TGTGCCAGCAGCCACCCAGTCCTTTCAAGGGATACGCAGTATTTT.